The clone carrying this TCR beta chain appeared many times. Antigen: not known. CDR1 is MNHEY, CDR2 SMNVEV, per germline (reference sequence). This CDR3 spans 16 amino acids. The germline V and J ends were trimmed by 2 bases and 2 bases, with 15 bases remaining between them. The data belong to a study of T cells after yellow fever vaccination. Study results and limitations: Only a minor proportion of clonotypes was detected across both CD4 and CD8 compartments. Secondary responses were weaker yet peaked faster, day 5 versus 15.

One entry per CDR3 protein results from TCRdb running MiXCR on the 5' RACE reads. The data hold about 53,000 distinct CDR3 sequences, with more than 5.5% observed a single time. The origin of this receptor is a man between 18 and 29 years old who received the YFV17D yellow fever vaccine. The chain links TRBV27 to TRBJ1-2; D might be TRBD1 (6 bases). This material consisted of CD8+ T cells sorted from PBMCs, taken on the day of the first yellow fever vaccination. CDR3 loop: CASSLRGPHGNYGYTF. CDR3 nucleotide sequence: TGTGCCAGCAGTTTACGGGGGCCCCATGGGAACTATGGCTACACCTTC.